The 32 T cell receptor beta chains below were found in one sample sequenced in a study of read filtering for tumor transcriptome and immune sequencing. From roughly 390 ng of RNA, a library with molecular barcoded alpha/delta and beta/gamma adaptors was made. TCRdb fed the reads into MiXCR, producing one record per CDR3 protein. The sample holds about 6,000 distinct CDR3 sequences, about 25% seen once. Sequencing used a population of CD138-negative cells sorted from bone marrow. The receptor source for this set is a donor at least 40 years old with multiple myeloma.

Within the sample, this clonotype is medium-sized (0.01 to 0.1%). CDR3 sequence: CSGRGQGEKTQYF. For the CDR3, the DNA is TGCAGCGGGAGGGGACAGGGGGAGAAGACCCAGTACTTC. This chain joins TRBV29-1 and TRBJ2-5; 11 bases are a match to TRBD1. Germline values: CDR1 SQVTM, CDR2 ANQGSEA. There are 13 residues in the CDR3. Germline trimming cut 7 bases from V and 6 bases from J; bases unmatched to any gene: 7.

This clonotype was seen repeatedly, ten times or more. The chain couples TRBV3-1 to TRBJ1-1; possibly TRBD1 for D (5 bases). V was clipped by 5 bases and J by 3 bases, with 10 bases between them. Per the germline V gene, CDR1 is LGHDT and CDR2 is YNNKEL (reference sequence). The CDR3 spans 13 residues. The CDR3 nucleotides are TGTGCCAGCAGCTCCTCGGGGGACACTGAAGCTTTCTTT. Amino acids: CASSSSGDTEAFF.

This clonotype was seen at least ten times. V gene TRBV3-1 combines with J gene TRBJ2-7; 10 bases fit TRBD2. Germline lookup yields CDR1 LGHDT and CDR2 YNNKEL (reference sequence). The CDR3 runs 15 residues. V dropped 4 bases and J dropped 7; count of bases not matched to a gene: 10. DNA for the CDR3: TGTGCCAGCAGCCTGTCTAGCGGGAGAATGGAAGAGCAGTACTTC. Its protein product is CASSLSSGRMEEQYF.

In regard to this clonotype: A much bigger clone sits one base away, suggesting this may be a read error. The chain is built from TRBV6-2 or TRBV6-3 and TRBJ1-5; D is perhaps TRBD1 (6 bases). The CDR3 loop spans 13 amino acids. V was clipped by 5 bases and J by 7 bases, with 12 bases between them. Germline V CDR1 and CDR2: MNHEY, SVGEGT. For the CDR3, the DNA is TGTGCCAGCAGTCTACAGGGCGGACAGCCCCAGCATTTT. This translates into CASSLQGGQPQHF.

At least ten counts were recorded for this clonotype. The chain is built from TRBV6-2 or TRBV6-3 and TRBJ2-7; weak D call: TRBD2 (5 bases). V lost 9 bases and J 3 bases, leaving 21 bases between the germline ends. The CDR3 is 15 residues long. CDR1 is MNHEY, CDR2 SVGEGT, per germline. In DNA, the CDR3 is TGTGCCAGTGGAAGCCTAGATCCGGGGAACTACGAGCAGTACTTC. It encodes CASGSLDPGNYEQYF.

This clonotype is classed as large. This chain connects TRBV27 to TRBJ2-1; 10 nucleotides align to TRBD2. This CDR3 spans 16 amino acids. The V gene's germline CDR1 is MNHEY and CDR2 SMNVEV (reference sequence). V trimming: 3 bases; J trimming: 4 bases; junction bases outside the gene matches: 6. CDR3 sequence (DNA): TGTGCCAGCAGTTTCGGGACTAGCGTAGGGTACAATGAGCAGTTCTTC. Encoded protein: CASSFGTSVGYNEQFF.

With respect to this clonotype: The junction differs from germline at one of its ends, possibly a read error. The chain employs TRBV7-9 and TRBJ2-1; 8 bases align to TRBD2. Germline V lookup: CDR1 SEHNR, CDR2 FQNEAQ (reference sequence). The CDR3 length is 13 residues. Here the CDR3 DNA reads TGTGCCGGCGCAAGAGATAGCGGGAATGAGCAGTCCTTC. Translated, it gives CAGARDSGNEQSF.

This clonotype was detected ten times or more. The rearrangement uses TRBV4-3 and TRBJ2-1; 8 bases are shared with TRBD2. CDR1 and CDR2 (germline): LGHNA, YSLEER. The CDR3 has 15 residues. V was clipped by 3 bases and J by 6 bases; unmatched bases: 7. CDR3 in amino acids: CASSHGSGAGNEQFF. The CDR3 DNA reads TGCGCCAGCAGCCATGGTAGCGGGGCCGGCAATGAGCAGTTCTTC.

As for this clonotype: A read error is the likely source, as a far larger clone sits one nucleotide away. V gene TRBV11-1 combines with J gene TRBJ2-7; 9 positions match TRBD1. This CDR3 spans 14 amino acids. V shed 2 bases, J shed 5 bases, and the junction held 4 bases outside the gene matches. Germline loops: CDR1 SGHAT, CDR2 FQDESV (reference sequence). The DNA for the CDR3 is TGTGCCAGCAGCTTAAGGGACAGGGACCACGAGCAGTACTTC. Translated, it gives CASSLRDRDHEQYF.

In its sample, this clonotype is medium-sized. V and J are TRBV6-5 and TRBJ2-1; D is undetermined. This CDR3 contains 13 residues. Germline V gene sequence: CDR1 MNHEY, CDR2 SVGAGI. Trimming cost V 6 bases and J 1 base, with 7 bases left between them. For the CDR3, the DNA is TGTGCCAGCAGCCCCTTTTCCTACAATGAGCAGTTCTTC. Its translation is CASSPFSYNEQFF.

With regard to this clonotype: A far larger clone is off by one base, so a read error is likely. The genes are TRBV6-5 and TRBJ2-1, with 9 bases aligning to TRBD2. Germline CDR1 is MNHEY and CDR2 is SVGAGI. The CDR3 spans 17 residues. Trimming cost V 4 bases and J 4 bases; bases outside gene matches: 11. CDR3 bases: TGTGCCAGCAGTTGCTCATCCTTAGCGGGAGTTTACAATGAGCAGTTCTTC. Translation: CASSCSSLAGVYNEQFF.

In the case of this clonotype: A far larger clone lies a single base away; this is likely a read error. The rearrangement joins TRBV4-2 to TRBJ2-1; D remains unclear. The CDR3 is 13 residues long. From germline, CDR1 is LGHNA and CDR2 YNFKEQ. The CDR3 region is CAGSQDQTLEQFF. For the CDR3, the DNA is TGCGCCGGCAGCCAAGATCAGACTCTAGAGCAGTTCTTC.

This clonotype was observed at least ten times. The rearrangement uses TRBV6-2 or TRBV6-3 and TRBJ2-7; no definite D call. This CDR3 region has 12 residues. Germline V lookup: CDR1 MNHEY, CDR2 SVGEGT. Trimming shortened V by 5 bases and J by 2 bases, and 7 bases separated the two germline ends. The CDR3 reads CASSPLTYEQYF. The CDR3 coding sequence is TGTGCCAGCAGTCCTTTAACCTACGAGCAGTACTTC.

Details on this clonotype: A clone one base away is much larger, so this may be a read error. V and J are TRBV29-1 and TRBJ2-3; D call uncertain. This CDR3 comprises 15 residues. Trimming removed 3 bases from V and 5 bases from J, with 18 bases in between. The germline V gene has CDR1 SQVTM and CDR2 ANQGSEA. The CDR3 sequence: CSVEAAPTEGDTQYF. CDR3 bases: TGCAGCGTTGAGGCAGCCCCTACGGAAGGAGATACGCAGTATTTT.

Of note for this clonotype: A far larger clone differs by one base, so this is likely a read error. This chain uses TRBV6-6 with TRBJ2-7; D is uncertain. Trimming cost V 0 bases and J 5 bases, with 8 bases left between them. Germline CDR1 reads MNHNY; CDR2 reads SVGAGI (reference sequence). There are 13 residues in the CDR3. The CDR3 bases are TGTGCCAGCAGTTACTCGGGTAATGACGAGCAGTACTTC. As protein: CASSYSGNDEQYF.

This clonotype was counted at least ten times. The CDR3 sequence is CASSLKGLAGRETQYF. The CDR3 nucleotides are TGTGCCAGCAGCTTAAAGGGTCTTGCGGGGCGGGAGACCCAGTACTTC. V gene TRBV7-8 combines with J gene TRBJ2-5, with TRBD2 as a possible D gene (6 bases). The length of the CDR3 is 16 residues. Looked up from germline, CDR1 is SGHVS and CDR2 is FQNEAQ. V lost 2 bases and J lost 5, with 18 bases in between.

The table lists this clonotype with many counts. The chain uses TRBV7-2 and TRBJ2-3; D tentatively reads TRBD1 or TRBD2 (5 bases each). The V gene lost 6 bases and the J gene lost 9 bases, with 16 bases spanning the gap. This CDR3 contains 13 residues. Germline CDR1 and CDR2: SGHTA and FQGNSA. CDR3 sequence (DNA): TGTGCCAGCAGTGGGGGAGTAGATTGGACGCAGTATTTT. Its protein product is CASSGGVDWTQYF.

By sample fraction, this clonotype is medium-sized. The chain links TRBV20-1 to TRBJ2-1, with 8 bases that match TRBD2. Unmatched junction bases numbered 9, after V lost 0 bases and J lost 8 bases. Germline CDR1 DFQATT, CDR2 SNEGSKA (reference sequence). This CDR3 is built from 15 residues. This CDR3 is CSARDLAGGIDEQFF. CDR3 coding DNA: TGCAGTGCTAGAGATCTGGCGGGGGGAATCGATGAGCAGTTCTTC.

This clonotype was recorded at least ten times. The conserved phenylalanine or tryptophan is not found at the CDR3 terminus, so this likely reflects a read error. The V gene is TRBV7-2, the J gene TRBJ1-1; D gene unclear. Germline CDR1 and CDR2: SGHTA and FQGNSA. Trimming took 1 base from V and 3 from J, leaving 6 bases between them. The CDR3 spans 13 residues. This CDR3 reads CASSLDWYTEAFL. CDR3 sequence (DNA): TGTGCCAGCAGCTTAGATTGGTACACTGAAGCTTTCTTA.

This clonotype was detected ten times or more. The chain joins TRBV7-2 to TRBJ2-3; 11 nucleotides line up with TRBD2. This CDR3 is 16 amino acids long. V gave up 2 bases and J gave up 2 bases; unmatched junction bases: 3. Germline V gene lookup returns CDR1 SGHTA and CDR2 FQGNSA. CDR3 in amino acids: CASSLLAGGLTDTQYF. The CDR3 DNA sequence: TGTGCCAGCAGCTTACTAGCGGGGGGCCTCACAGATACGCAGTATTTT.

A word on this clonotype: This sequence is one base from a far larger clone and is likely a read error. The chain employs TRBV6-6 and TRBJ2-1; 9 bases fit TRBD1. The CDR3 loop spans 17 amino acids. Looked up from germline, CDR1 is MNHNY and CDR2 is SVGAGI (reference sequence). The CDR3 region is CASSAWFGTGYGNQQFF. The DNA for the CDR3 is TGTGCCAGCAGTGCCTGGTTCGGGACAGGGTACGGCAATCAGCAGTTCTTC.

This clonotype was seen many times. The J gene is TRBJ2-5, the V gene TRBV4-1; TRBD1 is a possible D gene (6 bases). This CDR3 region has 17 residues. From germline, CDR1 is MGHRA and CDR2 YSYEKL. V was trimmed by 2 bases and J by 4 bases, leaving 20 bases between them. Written as DNA, the CDR3 is TGCGCCAGCAGCCAAATCCCTACAGGGTTGGGGGCAGAGACCCAGTACTTC. It specifies CASSQIPTGLGAETQYF.

The V and J genes are TRBV24-1 and TRBJ2-1; D unclear. Deletions cut 5 bases from V and 8 bases from J, with 9 bases between. Germline-derived CDR1 and CDR2 are KGHDR and SFDVKD. The CDR3 loop spans 12 amino acids. DNA of the CDR3: TGTGCCACCAGTGGCAGAGTCTATGAGCAGTTCTTC. Translated, it gives CATSGRVYEQFF.

This clonotype was detected many times. This chain joins TRBV20-1 and TRBJ2-5; D is uncertain. The germline V gene has CDR1 DFQATT and CDR2 SNEGSKA (reference sequence). CDR3 length: 14 amino acids. V was trimmed by 3 bases and J by 2 bases, leaving 13 bases between them. This CDR3 is CSASRPLPQETQYF. In DNA form, the CDR3 reads TGCAGTGCTAGTCGGCCCCTGCCTCAAGAGACCCAGTACTTC.

This clonotype was detected many times. The chain recombines TRBV6-2 or TRBV6-3 with TRBJ2-3, with D hard to call. The germline V and J ends were trimmed by 4 bases and 6 bases, with 17 bases remaining between them. Per germline, CDR1 MNHEY and CDR2 SVGEGT. There are 15 residues in the CDR3. This CDR3 reads CASSFMDDEVDTQYF. CDR3 DNA: TGTGCCAGCAGTTTTATGGACGACGAGGTGGATACGCAGTATTTT.

Notes on this clonotype: A read error may account for a junction end that differs from germline. The chain combines TRBV13 with TRBJ2-4; D is ambiguous. The length of the CDR3 is 13 residues. Germline V CDR1 and CDR2: PRHDT, FYEKMQ (reference sequence). The CDR3 nucleotides read TGTGCCACCGCCGCGGTTACCAAAAACATGCAGTACTTC. This sequence encodes CATAAVTKNMQYF.

This clonotype was observed at least ten times. The V gene is TRBV20-1, the J gene TRBJ2-7; 9 bases line up with TRBD2. This CDR3 region has 13 residues. Germline V CDR1 and CDR2: DFQATT, SNEGSKA (reference sequence). V dropped 3 bases and J dropped 3; count of bases not matched to a gene: 3. In nucleotides, the CDR3 is TGCAGTGCTAGTAGCGGGAGTCTCTACGAGCAGTACTTC. The encoded protein is CSASSGSLYEQYF.

This clonotype was picked up many times. The V gene is TRBV4-3, the J gene TRBJ2-1; 10 bases fit TRBD2. Germline CDR1 LGHNA, CDR2 YSLEER. The CDR3 spans 17 residues. Trimming removed 3 bases from V and 9 bases from J; junction bases left unmatched: 14. The CDR3 DNA is TGCGCCAGCAGCCATGGGCGTGGTCTAGCGGGAGCCAGTGAGCAGTTCTTC. Translated, it gives CASSHGRGLAGASEQFF.

This clonotype was recorded a few times. The chain is built from TRBV2 and TRBJ2-7; no reliable D call. This CDR3 has 13 amino acids. Per germline, CDR1 SNHLY and CDR2 FYNNEI. V was trimmed by 0 bases and J by 2 bases, leaving 5 bases between them. CDR3 bases: TGTGCCAGCAGTGAAGCCCTACCCTACGAGCAGTACTTC. Translated, it gives CASSEALPYEQYF.

By frequency in the sample, this clonotype is medium-sized. The V gene is TRBV20-1, the J gene TRBJ2-1; tentative D call: TRBD2 (5 bases). The CDR3 has 13 amino acids. Germline-derived CDR1 and CDR2 are DFQATT and SNEGSKA (reference sequence). V was trimmed by 5 bases and J by 8 bases, leaving 16 bases between them. CDR3 DNA sequence: TGCAGTGCTCCCCGACTTGGGAGTCATGAGCAGTTCTTC. Its protein is CSAPRLGSHEQFF.

This clonotype was detected ten times or more. In nucleotides, the CDR3 is TGCGCCAGCAGCCAAGGAATCAGATCTAGCGGGAGGGACAGCTCCTACGAGCAGTACTTC. It codes for CASSQGIRSSGRDSSYEQYF. The chain couples TRBV4-3 to TRBJ2-7, with TRBD2 matching 12 bases. The junction had 13 bases not matched to a gene; V was cut back by 1 base and J by 0 bases. The CDR3 is made up of 20 amino acids. CDR1 and CDR2 (germline): LGHNA, YSLEER.

This clonotype was found many times. This chain joins TRBV29-1 and TRBJ1-1, with TRBD1 matching 7 bases. After removal of 5 bases from V and 4 bases from J, the junction contained 7 bases not matched to a gene. Germline CDR1 is SQVTM and CDR2 is ANQGSEA. The CDR3 is 13 residues long. This CDR3 is CSVQAQGVTEAFF. The CDR3 DNA sequence: TGCAGCGTTCAAGCCCAGGGGGTCACTGAAGCTTTCTTT.